The clone carrying this TCR beta chain showed up many times. Its antigen is unknown. This sample stems from a study of T cells after yellow fever vaccination. At the level of the study: With SMART-Seq v4 Ultra Low Input, the fractions containing low cell numbers were prepared. Overall study results and limits: The booster response re-showed most primary clones: around 96% CD4, over 80% CD8. Peaking on day 5 versus 15, the secondary response was faster but weaker.

It was through 5'RACE template switching that TCR cDNA was made, with a universal primer site and UMIs added. TCRdb called the 5' RACE reads again in MiXCR, with one record for every CDR3 protein. The sample has over 250,000 distinct CDR3 sequences, roughly 5% seen once; the top ten hold less than 3.5%. Germline V gives CDR1 DFQATT, CDR2 SNEGSKA (reference sequence). This CDR3 is built from 16 residues. Trimming took 5 bases from V and 4 from J; bases not matched to a gene: 14. The rearrangement uses TRBV20-1 and TRBJ2-3; 8 nucleotides line up with TRBD2. The material was CD4+ T cells sorted from PBMCs, obtained on the day of the yellow fever booster vaccination. The TCR sequence derives from a man aged 18-30 years who received the YFV17D yellow fever vaccine. The CDR3 reads CSAPQRGGRGSDTQYF. CDR3 coding DNA: TGCAGTGCTCCCCAACGGGGGGGAAGAGGTTCAGATACGCAGTATTTT.